The clone carrying this T cell receptor (beta chain) has a handful of counts. Its antigen is not known. Preparation of the TCRbeta library involved a method that used unique molecular identifiers. TCRdb fed the PCR reads into MiXCR, producing one record per CDR3 protein. The sample has about a million distinct CDR3 sequences, about 31% seen once. This sample is drawn from a study of T-cell reconstitution after alpha-beta-depleted transplantation in children. Findings of the study overall: Several hundred expanded graft clones reportedly supplied alpha-beta T cells about two months after transplant. One year post-transplant, T-cell counts and diversity were largely derived from T cells produced anew.

V lost 4 bases and J lost 7; bases outside the gene matches: 13. There are 15 residues in the CDR3. CDR1 SGHRS and CDR2 YFSETQ come from the germline V gene. The source of this sequence is a boy younger than two who had a stem cell transplant for SCID, so the T cells may come from the graft donor. The chain joins TRBV5-1 to TRBJ1-2, with TRBD1 identical over 7 bases. Source: PBMCs, mostly from graft donor cells, taken 360 days after TCRalphabeta/CD19-depleted stem cell transplant. The CDR3 is CASSASQGFQGGYTF. The CDR3, as DNA: TGCGCCAGCAGCGCCTCACAGGGGTTTCAAGGTGGCTACACCTTC.